This TCR beta chain was identified during a study of T cell responses to AZD1222 COVID-19 vaccine. TCRdb keeps only in-frame clones here, not all; method: immunoSEQ multiplex PCR. The sample contains approximately 100,000 clones, 91% of which appear only once. Trimming took 4 bases from V and 5 from J, leaving 12 bases between them. Germline V gene data show CDR1 as LGHNA and CDR2 as YSLEER. The CDR3 length is 14 residues. This receptor was identified in an adult in good health. The specimen comprised peripheral blood, sampled on day 0 of AZD1222 vaccination. This chain links TRBV4-3 with TRBJ2-1; D not resolved. The CDR3 nucleotides read TGCGCCAGCAGCCGAGGCCTATTCAACAATGAGCAGTTCTTC. It encodes CASSRGLFNNEQFF.